Listed below are T cell receptor beta chains from one sample, sequenced in a study of T-cell reconstitution after alpha-beta-depleted transplantation in children. From the PCR reads, TCRdb called clonotypes with MiXCR, one entry per CDR3 protein. This sample has 670,000 or so distinct CDR3 sequences, with about an eighth found just once. The sequencing here drew on PBMCs, taken before TCRalphabeta/CD19-depleted stem cell transplant. These receptors were collected from a girl aged 2-10 years with congenital amegakaryocytic thrombocytopenia, due to receive a stem cell transplant. The CDR3 runs from the conserved cysteine through the conserved F or W. The order of the fields is V gene, clone size, D gene, J gene, CDR3 protein, CDR3 DNA. A D gene is named only where the DNA matches it firmly. For some rows the clone size is stated as once, few or many, or as a class when expanded; others skip it.

V: TRBV5-1
size: many
D: .
J: TRBJ1-3
CDR3: CASSSAGDGNTIYF
DNA: TGCGCCAGCAGCTCTGCAGGGGATGGAAACACCATATATTTT

V: TRBV20-1
size: .
D: .
J: TRBJ1-5
CDR3: CSARDARAGDGNQPQHF
DNA: TGCAGTGCTAGAGATGCCCGGGCGGGCGATGGCAATCAGCCCCAGCATTTT

V: TRBV20-1
size: many
D: .
J: TRBJ2-5
CDR3: CSASLAQETQYF
DNA: TGCAGTGCTAGTCTAGCCCAAGAGACCCAGTACTTC

V: TRBV12-3/TRBV12-4
size: many
D: TRBD2
J: TRBJ2-7
CDR3: CASSSIAGSSYEQYF
DNA: TGTGCCAGCAGTTCCATAGCGGGAAGCTCCTACGAGCAGTACTTC

V: TRBV5-4
size: many
D: TRBD1
J: TRBJ2-3
CDR3: CASSYRLQGAVRSGATDTQYF
DNA: TGTGCCAGCAGCTACCGCTTACAGGGGGCTGTTCGGAGCGGGGCGACAGATACGCAGTATTTT

V: TRBV18
size: .
D: TRBD2
J: TRBJ2-3
CDR3: CASSPGLAGGATDTQYF
DNA: TGTGCCAGCTCACCGGGACTAGCGGGAGGGGCCACAGATACGCAGTATTTT

V: TRBV7-6
size: .
D: TRBD1
J: TRBJ2-7
CDR3: CASSSPGQPSYEQYF
DNA: TGTGCCAGCAGCTCCCCGGGACAGCCCTCCTACGAGCAGTACTTC

V: TRBV20-1
size: .
D: TRBD2
J: TRBJ2-7
CDR3: CSAEKREGLEQYF
DNA: TGCAGTGCTGAGAAGCGGGAGGGCCTCGAGCAGTACTTC

V: TRBV5-1
size: many
D: .
J: TRBJ1-5
CDR3: CASHGQDILSPNQPQHF
DNA: TGCGCCAGCCACGGACAAGATATTCTCTCACCAAATCAGCCCCAGCATTTT

V: TRBV5-1
size: many
D: TRBD1
J: TRBJ2-7
CDR3: CASSLDPGTVPIYEQYF
DNA: TGCGCCAGCAGCTTGGACCCCGGGACAGTCCCCATCTACGAGCAGTACTTC

V: TRBV18
size: .
D: .
J: TRBJ2-5
CDR3: CASSPVVLYQETQYF
DNA: TGTGCCAGCTCACCTGTCGTGCTGTACCAAGAGACCCAGTACTTC

V: TRBV13
size: few
D: .
J: TRBJ1-1
CDR3: CASSPSPGADTEAFF
DNA: TGTGCCAGCAGCCCCAGCCCGGGGGCCGACACTGAAGCTTTCTTT

V: TRBV28
size: many
D: TRBD2
J: TRBJ2-2
CDR3: CASRLAGTGELFF
DNA: TGTGCCAGCAGACTAGCGGGAACCGGGGAGCTGTTTTTT

V: TRBV18
size: few
D: .
J: TRBJ1-2
CDR3: CASSPKAGRQPNYGYTF
DNA: TGTGCCAGCTCACCAAAGGCTGGACGGCAACCTAACTATGGCTACACCTTC

V: TRBV29-1
size: few
D: .
J: TRBJ2-7
CDR3: CSVGGSTDSYEQYF
DNA: TGCAGCGTTGGGGGTAGCACCGACTCCTACGAGCAGTACTTC

V: TRBV5-1
size: many
D: .
J: TRBJ2-3
CDR3: CASSLERTSTDTQYF
DNA: TGCGCCAGCAGCTTGGAGCGGACTAGCACAGATACGCAGTATTTT

V: TRBV29-1
size: .
D: TRBD1
J: TRBJ2-7
CDR3: CSVPGTGAYEQYF
DNA: TGCAGCGTTCCTGGGACAGGAGCCTACGAGCAGTACTTC

V: TRBV20-1
size: many
D: TRBD2
J: TRBJ2-7
CDR3: CSASKSAGGTYEQYF
DNA: TGCAGTGCTAGTAAGTCCGCGGGAGGAACCTACGAGCAGTACTTC

V: TRBV7-6
size: few
D: .
J: TRBJ1-5
CDR3: CASSLGHGGNNQPQHF
DNA: TGTGCCAGCAGCTTAGGACACGGGGGGAACAATCAGCCCCAGCATTTT

V: TRBV12-3/TRBV12-4
size: .
D: .
J: TRBJ2-1
CDR3: CASRTQGSDEQFF
DNA: TGTGCCAGCAGGACCCAGGGTTCCGATGAGCAGTTCTTC

V: TRBV4-2
size: .
D: .
J: TRBJ2-7
CDR3: CASSPGGILQYF
DNA: TGTGCCAGCAGCCCAGGAGGGATTTTACAGTACTTC

V: TRBV20-1
size: many
D: .
J: TRBJ1-2
CDR3: CSATNTNYGYTF
DNA: TGCAGTGCGACAAATACCAACTATGGCTACACCTTC

V: TRBV28
size: .
D: .
J: TRBJ2-1
CDR3: CATKFRGDEQFF
DNA: TGTGCCACCAAGTTTAGGGGCGATGAGCAGTTCTTC

V: TRBV4-2
size: few
D: .
J: TRBJ2-5
CDR3: CASSQDTGGTQYF
DNA: TGTGCCAGCAGCCAAGATACGGGTGGGACCCAGTACTTC

V: TRBV28
size: few
D: .
J: TRBJ2-1
CDR3: CASSLPLERSEQFF
DNA: TGTGCCAGCAGTTTACCCCTAGAGCGCAGTGAGCAGTTCTTC

V: TRBV7-3
size: few
D: TRBD2
J: TRBJ2-2
CDR3: CASSSYGGEGDTGELFF
DNA: TGTGCCAGCAGCTCGTATGGGGGGGAGGGAGACACCGGGGAGCTGTTTTTT

V: TRBV7-6
size: once
D: .
J: TRBJ2-3
CDR3: CASSLASPGRPTDTQYF
DNA: TGTGCCAGCAGCTTAGCCTCACCGGGACGGCCCACAGATACGCAGTATTTT

V: TRBV6-2/TRBV6-3
size: many
D: .
J: TRBJ1-1
CDR3: CASSYSGWNTEAFF
DNA: TGTGCCAGCAGTTACTCAGGTTGGAACACTGAAGCTTTCTTT

V: TRBV12-3/TRBV12-4
size: .
D: TRBD2
J: TRBJ2-1
CDR3: CASSLPAGLANEQFF
DNA: TGTGCCAGCAGTTTACCCGCGGGACTAGCAAATGAGCAGTTCTTC

V: TRBV20-1
size: many
D: .
J: TRBJ2-3
CDR3: CSAREWTGDTQYF
DNA: TGCAGTGCTAGAGAGTGGACCGGTGATACGCAGTATTTT

V: TRBV5-1
size: .
D: TRBD1
J: TRBJ1-5
CDR3: CASSPGTGSWNQPQHF
DNA: TGCGCCAGCAGCCCAGGGACAGGGTCTTGGAATCAGCCCCAGCATTTT

V: TRBV29-1
size: few
D: TRBD1
J: TRBJ2-3
CDR3: CSDRGESDTQYF
DNA: TGCAGCGACAGGGGGGAGTCAGATACGCAGTATTTT

V: TRBV24-1
size: .
D: TRBD2
J: TRBJ2-1
CDR3: CATSVRNGGGNNEQFF
DNA: TGTGCCACCAGTGTAAGGAACGGCGGGGGGAACAATGAGCAGTTCTTC

V: TRBV20-1
size: many
D: .
J: TRBJ1-6
CDR3: CSARVSQAGSPLHF
DNA: TGCAGTGCTAGAGTTTCGCAGGCGGGTTCACCCCTCCACTTT

V: TRBV7-2
size: many
D: .
J: TRBJ2-5
CDR3: CASSPWDQETQYF
DNA: TGTGCCAGCAGCCCGTGGGACCAAGAGACCCAGTACTTC

V: TRBV29-1
size: .
D: .
J: TRBJ2-1
CDR3: CSVRSPSYNEQFF
DNA: TGCAGCGTCCGGTCCCCCTCCTACAATGAGCAGTTCTTC